This section outlines one T cell receptor beta chain sequence together with its context. The data are from a study of blood T cell repertoires in COVID-19. Overall study context: Acute and convalescent COVID-19 samples came from the United States, Italy and Spain. Sources were T cells, B-cell-depleted T cells, or PBMCs; the material itself was cDNA or gDNA.

Followed longitudinally, the Seattle patients had been enrolled during active infection. The method was immunoSEQ multiplex PCR; TCRdb's version includes in-frame clones alone and lacks a portion of them. The table includes some 140,000 clones, approximately 85% detected once. CDR3 length: 15 amino acids. Trimming took off 2 bases at V and 7 bases at J, with 18 bases between the two ends. CDR1 and CDR2 (germline): SQVTM, ANQGSEA. This clonotype was sampled from a man in his 60s with COVID-19, enrolled during active disease. V and J are TRBV29-1 and TRBJ2-1; perhaps TRBD2 as D (6 bases). The sample was peripheral blood. The CDR3 reads CSVEMGRLARNEQFF. The CDR3 nucleotides are TGCAGCGTTGAAATGGGGAGGTTAGCGAGGAATGAGCAGTTCTTC.